The clone carrying this TCR beta chain was counted ten times or more. What it recognizes is unknown. Quantitative 5'-RACE with molecular barcodes generated TCR beta libraries. TCRdb called the 5' RACE reads again in MiXCR, with one record for every CDR3 protein. Of roughly 200,000 distinct CDR3 sequences listed, roughly 25% are singletons. This record belongs to a study of CD8 T cells in ankylosing spondylitis. Whole-study findings and limits: Peripheral blood held disease-linked clones only at relatively low frequency, and these were CD8+. The clones that were linked to disease were reported to be significantly enriched in matched synovial fluid samples from ankylosing spondylitis patients.

Trimming took 4 bases from V and 10 from J, leaving 26 bases between them. Germline V lookup: CDR1 SGHRS, CDR2 YFSETQ. This CDR3 is built from 16 residues. Sequenced sample: blood, either unsorted or a sorted T cell fraction (not recorded which). The chain employs TRBV5-1 and TRBJ1-2; D perhaps matches TRBD1 (6 bases). This clonotype was obtained from a male donor with ankylosing spondylitis or in good health (not recorded which). For the CDR3, the DNA is TGCGCCAGCAGCCAAGGGGGGCAGGGGCCCCACGAAGTCTACACCTTC. Translation: CASSQGGQGPHEVYTF.